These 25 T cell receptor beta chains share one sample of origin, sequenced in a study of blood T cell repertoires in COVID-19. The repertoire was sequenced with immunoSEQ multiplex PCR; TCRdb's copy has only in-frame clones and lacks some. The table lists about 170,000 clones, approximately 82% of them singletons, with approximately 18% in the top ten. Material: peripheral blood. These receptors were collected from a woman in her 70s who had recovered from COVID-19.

In nucleotides, the CDR3 is TGCGCCAGCAGCGGGACTTACACCGGGGAGCTGTTTTTT. Protein: CASSGTYTGELFF. The J gene is TRBJ2-2, the V gene TRBV4-3; D might be TRBD2 (6 bases). From germline, CDR1 is LGHNA and CDR2 YSLEER. The CDR3 covers 13 residues. Trimming shortened V by 5 bases and J by 3 bases, and 7 bases separated the two germline ends.

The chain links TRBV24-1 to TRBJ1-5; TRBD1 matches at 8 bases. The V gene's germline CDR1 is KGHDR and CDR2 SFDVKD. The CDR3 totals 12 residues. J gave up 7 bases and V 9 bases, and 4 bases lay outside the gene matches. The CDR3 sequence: CATGQGGQPQHF. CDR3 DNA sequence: TGTGCCACCGGACAGGGAGGACAGCCCCAGCATTTT.

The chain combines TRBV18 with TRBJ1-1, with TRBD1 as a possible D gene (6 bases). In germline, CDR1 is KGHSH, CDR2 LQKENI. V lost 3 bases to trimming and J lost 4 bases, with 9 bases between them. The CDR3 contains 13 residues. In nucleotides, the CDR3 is TGTGCCAGCTCACCCCCGGACAGCACTGAAGCTTTCTTT. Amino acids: CASSPPDSTEAFF.

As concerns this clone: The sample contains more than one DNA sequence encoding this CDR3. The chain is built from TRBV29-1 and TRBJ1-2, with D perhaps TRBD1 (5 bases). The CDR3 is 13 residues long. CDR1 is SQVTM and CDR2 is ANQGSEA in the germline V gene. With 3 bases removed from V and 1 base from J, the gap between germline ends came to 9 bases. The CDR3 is CSVEGQGNYGYTF. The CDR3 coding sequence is TGCAGCGTTGAGGGGCAGGGTAACTATGGCTACACCTTC.

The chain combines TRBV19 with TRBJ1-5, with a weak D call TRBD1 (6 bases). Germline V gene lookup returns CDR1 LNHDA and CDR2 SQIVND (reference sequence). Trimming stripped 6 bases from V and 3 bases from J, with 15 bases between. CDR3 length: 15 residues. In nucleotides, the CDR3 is TGTGCCAGTAGACCCCCAGGGGTTTCCAATCAGCCCCAGCATTTT. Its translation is CASRPPGVSNQPQHF.

DNA for the CDR3: TGCGCCAGCAGAACGGGACTACCGGCAAAGCAGTACTTC. The encoded protein is CASRTGLPAKQYF. The rearrangement joins TRBV5-1 to TRBJ2-7; 7 bases line up with TRBD2. Looked up from germline, CDR1 is SGHRS and CDR2 is YFSETQ. The CDR3 is 13 residues long. Trimming at V came to 5 bases and at J to 8 bases, leaving 10 bases not matched to a gene. Together with reference TRBV5-1 and TRBJ2-7, the CDR3 gives the full variable domain: KAGVTQTPRYLIKTRGQQVTLSCSPISGHRSVSWYQQTPGQGLQFLFEYFSETQRNKGNFPGRFSGRQFSNSRSEMNVSTLELGDSALYLCASRTGLPAKQYFGPGTRLTVT.

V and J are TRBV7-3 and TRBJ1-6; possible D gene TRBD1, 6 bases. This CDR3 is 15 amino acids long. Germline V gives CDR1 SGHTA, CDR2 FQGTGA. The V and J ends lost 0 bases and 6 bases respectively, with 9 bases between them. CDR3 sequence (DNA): TGTGCCAGCAGCTTAACGAGGGACATTAATTCACCCCTCCACTTT. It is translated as CASSLTRDINSPLHF. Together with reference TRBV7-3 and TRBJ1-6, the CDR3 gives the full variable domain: GAGVSQTPSNKVTEKGKYVELRCDPISGHTALYWYRQSLGQGPEFLIYFQGTGAADDSGLPNDRFFAVRPEGSVSTLKIQRTERGDSAVYLCASSLTRDINSPLHFGNGTRLTVT.

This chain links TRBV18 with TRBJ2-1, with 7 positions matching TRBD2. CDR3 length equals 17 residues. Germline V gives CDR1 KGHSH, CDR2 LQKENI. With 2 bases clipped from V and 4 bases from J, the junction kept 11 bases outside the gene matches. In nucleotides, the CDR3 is TGTGCCAGCTCACCATTGAGTAGCGGGCTCGTTTACAATGAGCAGTTCTTC. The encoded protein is CASSPLSSGLVYNEQFF.

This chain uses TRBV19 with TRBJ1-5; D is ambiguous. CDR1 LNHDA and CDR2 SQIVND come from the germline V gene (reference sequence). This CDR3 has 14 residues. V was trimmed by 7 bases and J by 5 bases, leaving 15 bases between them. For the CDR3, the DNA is TGTGCCAGTACCCTCCACGGGGATCATCAGCCCCAGCATTTT. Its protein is CASTLHGDHQPQHF.

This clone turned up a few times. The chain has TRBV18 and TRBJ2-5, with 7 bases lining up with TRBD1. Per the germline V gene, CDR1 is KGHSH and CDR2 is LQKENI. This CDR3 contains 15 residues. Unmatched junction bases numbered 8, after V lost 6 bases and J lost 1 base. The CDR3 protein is CASSHRGPPQETQYF. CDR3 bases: TGTGCCAGCTCGCACAGGGGCCCCCCCCAAGAGACCCAGTACTTC.

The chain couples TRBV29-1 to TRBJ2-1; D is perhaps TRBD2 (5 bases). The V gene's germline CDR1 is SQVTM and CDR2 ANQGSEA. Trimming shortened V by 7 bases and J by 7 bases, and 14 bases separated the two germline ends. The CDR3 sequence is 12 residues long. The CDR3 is CSALGSGNEQFF. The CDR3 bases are TGCAGCGCCCTCGGTTCGGGGAATGAGCAGTTCTTC.

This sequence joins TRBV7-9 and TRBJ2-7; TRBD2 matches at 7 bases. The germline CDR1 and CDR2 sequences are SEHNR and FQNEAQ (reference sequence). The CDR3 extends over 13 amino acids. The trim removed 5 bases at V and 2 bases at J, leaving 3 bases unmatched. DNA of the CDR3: TGTGCCAGCAGCGGGCTAGCGGCCTACGAGCAGTACTTC. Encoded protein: CASSGLAAYEQYF.

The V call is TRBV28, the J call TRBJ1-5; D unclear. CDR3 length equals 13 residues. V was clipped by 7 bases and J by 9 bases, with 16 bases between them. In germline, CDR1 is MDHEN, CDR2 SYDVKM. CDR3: CASTTPASGPQHF. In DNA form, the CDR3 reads TGTGCCAGCACCACCCCGGCCTCGGGGCCCCAGCATTTT.

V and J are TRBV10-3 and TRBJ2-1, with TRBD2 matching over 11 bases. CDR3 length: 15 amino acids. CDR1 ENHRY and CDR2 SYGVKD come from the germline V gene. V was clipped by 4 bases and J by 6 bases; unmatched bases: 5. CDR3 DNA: TGTGCCATCAGTGCCGGGACTAGCGGCTTCAATGAGCAGTTCTTC. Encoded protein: CAISAGTSGFNEQFF.

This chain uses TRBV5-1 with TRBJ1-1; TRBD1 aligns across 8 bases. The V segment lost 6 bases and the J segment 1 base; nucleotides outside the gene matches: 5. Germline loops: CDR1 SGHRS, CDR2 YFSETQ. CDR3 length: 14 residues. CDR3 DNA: TGCGCCAGCACGACCGGGACAGGGAACACTGAAGCTTTCTTT. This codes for CASTTGTGNTEAFF.

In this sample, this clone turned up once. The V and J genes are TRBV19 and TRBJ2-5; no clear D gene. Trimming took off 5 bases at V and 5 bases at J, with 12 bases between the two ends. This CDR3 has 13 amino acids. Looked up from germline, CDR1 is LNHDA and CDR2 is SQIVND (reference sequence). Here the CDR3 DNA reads TGTGCCAGTAGTCAGGCCTGGTGGGAGACCCAGTACTTC. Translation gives CASSQAWWETQYF.

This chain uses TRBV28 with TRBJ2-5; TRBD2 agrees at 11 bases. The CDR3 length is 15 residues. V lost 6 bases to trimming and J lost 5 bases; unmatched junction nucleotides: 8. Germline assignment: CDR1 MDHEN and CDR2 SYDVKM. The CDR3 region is CASSPLAGVGETQYF. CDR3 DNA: TGTGCCAGCAGCCCACTAGCGGGAGTGGGTGAGACCCAGTACTTC.

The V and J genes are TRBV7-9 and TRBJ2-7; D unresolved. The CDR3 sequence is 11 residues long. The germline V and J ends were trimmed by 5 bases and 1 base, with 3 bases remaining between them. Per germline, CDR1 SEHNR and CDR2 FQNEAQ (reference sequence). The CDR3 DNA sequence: TGTGCCAGCAGCCCATCCTACGAGCAGTACTTC. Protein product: CASSPSYEQYF. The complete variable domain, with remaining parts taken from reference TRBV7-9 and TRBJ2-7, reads DTGVSQNPRHKITKRGQNVTFRCDPISEHNRLYWYRQTLGQGPEFLTYFQNEAQLEKSRLLSDRFSAERPKGSFSTLEIQRTEQGDSAMYLCASSPSYEQYFGPGTRLTVT.

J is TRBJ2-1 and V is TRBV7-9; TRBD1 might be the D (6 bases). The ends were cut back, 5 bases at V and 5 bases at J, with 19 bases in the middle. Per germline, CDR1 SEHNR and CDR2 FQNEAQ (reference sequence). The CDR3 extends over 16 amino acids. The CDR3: CASSPDRSWKDNEQFF. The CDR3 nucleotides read TGTGCCAGCAGCCCCGACAGGTCCTGGAAAGACAATGAGCAGTTCTTC.

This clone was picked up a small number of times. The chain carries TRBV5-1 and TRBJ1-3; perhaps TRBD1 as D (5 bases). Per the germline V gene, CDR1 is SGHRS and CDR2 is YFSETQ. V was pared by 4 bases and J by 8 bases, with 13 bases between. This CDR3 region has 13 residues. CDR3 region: CASSPGFLDTIYF. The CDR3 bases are TGCGCCAGCAGCCCAGGGTTTTTGGACACCATATATTTT.

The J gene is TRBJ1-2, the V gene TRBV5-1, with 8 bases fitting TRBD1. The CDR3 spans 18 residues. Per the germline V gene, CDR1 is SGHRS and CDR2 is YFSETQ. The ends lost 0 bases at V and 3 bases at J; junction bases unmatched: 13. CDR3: CASSLGAGGVGGDYGYTF. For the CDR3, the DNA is TGCGCCAGCAGCTTGGGAGCAGGGGGCGTGGGAGGAGACTATGGCTACACCTTC.

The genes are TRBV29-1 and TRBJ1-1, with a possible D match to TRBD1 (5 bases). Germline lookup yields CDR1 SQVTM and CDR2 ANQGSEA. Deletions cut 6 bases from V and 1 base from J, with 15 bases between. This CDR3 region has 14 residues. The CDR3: CSVQGLGPNTEAFF. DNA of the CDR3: TGCAGCGTCCAGGGTCTGGGCCCGAACACTGAAGCTTTCTTT. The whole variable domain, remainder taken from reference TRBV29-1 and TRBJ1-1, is SAVISQKPSRDICQRGTSLTIQCQVDSQVTMMFWYRQQPGQSLTLIATANQGSEATYESGFVIDKFPISRPNLTFSTLTVSNMSPEDSSIYLCSVQGLGPNTEAFFGQGTRLTVV.

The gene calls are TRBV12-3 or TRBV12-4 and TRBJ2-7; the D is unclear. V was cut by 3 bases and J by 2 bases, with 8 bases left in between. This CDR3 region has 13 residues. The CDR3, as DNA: TGTGCCAGCAGTTTGGGCAGCACCTACGAGCAGTACTTC. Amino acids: CASSLGSTYEQYF.

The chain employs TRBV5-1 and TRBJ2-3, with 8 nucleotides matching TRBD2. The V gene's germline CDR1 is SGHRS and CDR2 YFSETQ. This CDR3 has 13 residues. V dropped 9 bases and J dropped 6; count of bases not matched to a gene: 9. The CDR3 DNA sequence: TGCGCCACCGGGGGGGGGCCAGGGGATACGCAGTATTTT. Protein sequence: CATGGGPGDTQYF.

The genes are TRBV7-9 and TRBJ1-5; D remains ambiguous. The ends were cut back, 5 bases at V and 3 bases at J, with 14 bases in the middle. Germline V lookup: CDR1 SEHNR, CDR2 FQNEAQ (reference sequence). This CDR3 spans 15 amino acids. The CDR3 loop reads CASSPGGPDNQPQHF. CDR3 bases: TGTGCCAGCAGCCCCGGAGGGCCGGACAATCAGCCCCAGCATTTT.